The 4 T cell receptor beta chains presented below share a single source sample, sequenced in a study of identical twins. A single record per CDR3 protein comes from TCRdb applying MiXCR to the 5' RACE reads. The sample gives 650,000 to 750,000 distinct CDR3 sequences, approximately 22% of which show up once; about 4.3% is in the top ten. These sequences were also reported in another study, on T cells expressing NK-cell markers.

Sequencing was performed on PBMCs. The receptor source for this set is a woman between 18 and 29 years old in good health.

This clonotype was recorded at least ten times. This rearrangement joins TRBV20-1 to TRBJ2-3; D is uncertain. The CDR3 consists of 10 residues. Germline V CDR1 and CDR2: DFQATT, SNEGSKA (reference sequence). Trimming pared 5 bases from V and 6 bases from J, leaving 6 bases between. The CDR3 DNA reads as TGCAGTGCTCCACAGGATACGCAGTATTTT. This sequence encodes CSAPQDTQYF.

The J gene is TRBJ2-2, the V gene TRBV7-2; 10 bases are a match to TRBD2. Germline V gene lookup returns CDR1 SGHTA and CDR2 FQGNSA. The CDR3 spans 16 residues. Unmatched junction bases numbered 6, after V lost 3 bases and J lost 5 bases. CDR3 protein: CASSFAGLAATGELFF. CDR3 bases: TGTGCCAGCAGCTTCGCCGGACTAGCGGCAACCGGGGAGCTGTTTTTT.

The chain is built from TRBV12-3 or TRBV12-4 and TRBJ2-1, with 7 bases aligning to TRBD2. V lost 5 bases to trimming and J lost 2 bases; unmatched junction nucleotides: 9. The CDR3 is 16 residues long. The CDR3 loop is CASSEGGRDPYNEQFF. CDR3 DNA: TGTGCCAGCAGTGAGGGAGGGCGGGATCCCTACAATGAGCAGTTCTTC.

This clonotype was observed a few times. The chain is built from TRBV5-1 and TRBJ2-2; 7 bases fit TRBD1. Germline V lookup: CDR1 SGHRS, CDR2 YFSETQ. The CDR3 loop spans 14 amino acids. J was trimmed by 3 bases and V by 4 bases; bases with no gene match: 3. This CDR3 is CASSATGDTGELFF. The DNA of the CDR3 is TGCGCCAGCAGCGCTACAGGGGACACCGGGGAGCTGTTTTTT.